These 27 T cell receptor beta chains came from one sample sequenced in a study of CD8 T cells in ankylosing spondylitis. TCRdb reanalysed the 5' RACE reads using MiXCR and keeps one entry per CDR3 protein. In the table there are about 340,000 distinct CDR3 sequences, around 20% of which are singletons. Sequencing used blood, either unsorted or a sorted T cell fraction (not recorded which). The receptors shown here come from a male donor with ankylosing spondylitis or in good health (not recorded which).

The sample holds a few counts of this clonotype. The chain uses TRBV7-8 and TRBJ2-1; 11 bases match TRBD2. Trimming at V came to 5 bases and at J to 2 bases, leaving 2 bases not matched to a gene. This CDR3 has 15 amino acids. Germline V gene sequence: CDR1 SGHVS, CDR2 FQNEAQ. DNA of the CDR3: TGTGCCAGCAGCCGACTAGCGGGGACCTACAATGAGCAGTTCTTC. The encoded protein is CASSRLAGTYNEQFF.

This clonotype was counted ten times or more. The V call is TRBV6-5, the J call TRBJ1-2; D is ambiguous. Germline CDR1 is MNHEY and CDR2 is SVGAGI. V shed 0 bases and J shed 5 bases, with 16 bases lying between them. The CDR3 is 16 residues long. CDR3: CASSYSTPRIGYGYTF. CDR3 in DNA: TGTGCCAGCAGTTACTCGACCCCCCGGATTGGGTATGGCTACACCTTC.

This clonotype was observed a few times. The chain is built from TRBV12-3 or TRBV12-4 and TRBJ2-5; D is uncertain. The CDR3 loop spans 12 amino acids. The germline V and J ends were trimmed by 7 bases and 8 bases, with 14 bases remaining between them. The CDR3 nucleotides read TGTGCCAGCACCTCCGACCCAAGAACCCAGTACTTC. It yields the protein CASTSDPRTQYF.

This clonotype has just a few counts. V gene TRBV19 combines with J gene TRBJ1-5; the D is unclear. Germline CDR1 is LNHDA and CDR2 is SQIVND (reference sequence). There are 13 residues in the CDR3. V dropped 3 bases and J dropped 5 bases, with 8 bases sitting between them. The CDR3 nucleotides are TGTGCCAGTAGTATTTACCTAGATCAGCCCCAGCATTTT. Translated, it gives CASSIYLDQPQHF.

This chain links TRBV5-1 with TRBJ2-2; no definite D call. The CDR3 length is 13 residues. The ends were cut back, 1 base at V and 6 bases at J, with 7 bases in the middle. In germline, CDR1 is SGHRS, CDR2 YFSETQ. DNA of the CDR3: TGCGCCAGCAGCTTGTGGGTCCCCGGGGAGCTGTTTTTT. It codes for CASSLWVPGELFF.

The table lists this clonotype with a few counts. The J gene is TRBJ2-1, the V gene TRBV4-1, with 7 bases lining up with TRBD2. The J segment lost 8 bases and the V segment lost 0 bases, leaving 10 bases of the junction unmatched. Germline-derived CDR1 and CDR2 are MGHRA and YSYEKL. The CDR3 totals 16 residues. CDR3 bases: TGCGCCAGCAGCCAAGATCCCACAACTAGCGTTGATGAGCAGTTCTTC. Its protein is CASSQDPTTSVDEQFF.

This clonotype was detected only a few times. The chain joins TRBV19 to TRBJ2-1; no reliable D call. The V gene's germline CDR1 is LNHDA and CDR2 SQIVND (reference sequence). This CDR3 has 12 residues. The V end was cut by 3 bases, the J end by 10 bases, with 10 bases between. In nucleotides, the CDR3 is TGTGCCAGTAGTATCGGCACCCAGGAGCAGTTCTTC. This gives the protein CASSIGTQEQFF. Full variable domain (remainder filled in from reference TRBV19 and TRBJ2-1): DGGITQSPKYLFRKEGQNVTLSCEQNLNHDAMYWYRQDPGQGLRLIYYSQIVNDFQKGDIAEGYSVSREKKESFPLTVTSAQKNPTAFYLCASSIGTQEQFFGPGTRLTVL.

Only a few counts were recorded for this clonotype. V is TRBV7-9 and J is TRBJ2-7, with 8 bases fitting TRBD1. The V gene end was trimmed by 6 bases and the J gene end by 0 bases; junction bases not matched to a gene: 7. Germline assignment: CDR1 SEHNR and CDR2 FQNEAQ (reference sequence). The CDR3 has 15 residues. CDR3 region: CASRDGTGLSYEQYF. Here the CDR3 DNA reads TGTGCCAGCAGGGACGGGACAGGCCTCTCCTACGAGCAGTACTTC.

The V call is TRBV12-3 or TRBV12-4, the J call TRBJ2-3, with 8 bases that match TRBD2. Trimming cost V 5 bases and J 4 bases; bases outside gene matches: 5. The CDR3 length is 14 residues. In DNA form, the CDR3 reads TGTGCCAGCAGTAACGGGACTAGACCAGATACGCAGTATTTT. Residues: CASSNGTRPDTQYF.

The CDR3: CASRNWGPDNEQFF. CDR3 sequence (DNA): TGTGCCAGCAGGAACTGGGGGCCGGACAATGAGCAGTTCTTC. V and J are TRBV27 and TRBJ2-1; D possibly corresponds to TRBD1 (6 bases). The CDR3 sequence is 14 residues long. CDR1 and CDR2 (germline): MNHEY, SMNVEV (reference sequence). V was shortened by 6 bases and J by 5 bases, with 14 bases between the two germline ends.

The rearrangement joins TRBV10-1 to TRBJ2-7; 10 bases align to TRBD1. Per germline, CDR1 WNHNN and CDR2 SYGVQD (reference sequence). The CDR3 sequence is 14 residues long. V was pared by 6 bases and J by 4 bases, with 6 bases of the junction left unmatched. The CDR3 coding sequence is TGCGCCAGCAGAAATCGGGACAGGGGATACGAGCAGTACTTC. This sequence encodes CASRNRDRGYEQYF.

This clonotype has only a few counts. The chain combines TRBV12-3 or TRBV12-4 with TRBJ2-7, with TRBD1 matching over 9 bases. Trimming at V came to 6 bases and at J to 7 bases, leaving 10 bases not matched to a gene. This CDR3 is 14 amino acids long. CDR3 residues: CASSPGQGSREQYF. CDR3 in DNA: TGTGCCAGCAGCCCAGGACAGGGGAGTCGGGAGCAGTACTTC.

A few counts support this clonotype. This chain connects TRBV4-2 to TRBJ2-1; D not resolved. The V gene lost 4 bases and the J gene lost 5 bases, with 9 bases spanning the gap. This CDR3 is 13 amino acids long. Per germline, CDR1 LGHNA and CDR2 YNFKEQ. The CDR3 loop is CASSPPRNNEQFF. The DNA of the CDR3 is TGTGCCAGCAGCCCCCCAAGGAACAATGAGCAGTTCTTC.

Comment on this clonotype: Sequence at one end of the junction differs from germline and may be a read error. The chain uses TRBV7-9 and TRBJ2-7, with D maybe TRBD2 (6 bases). This CDR3 is 13 amino acids long. CDR1 SEHNR and CDR2 FQNEAQ come from the germline V gene (reference sequence). For the CDR3, the DNA is TGTGCCAGCAGCCTACTACCAGCGGAGGGGTTGCAGTTC. Translating gives CASSLLPAEGLQF.

This clonotype was detected only a few times. The chain is built from TRBV27 and TRBJ2-7; 10 positions match TRBD1. This CDR3 spans 15 amino acids. Unmatched junction bases numbered 4, after V lost 2 bases and J lost 3 bases. Germline CDR1 is MNHEY and CDR2 is SMNVEV (reference sequence). CDR3 DNA: TGTGCCAGCAGTTTAATTAGGGACAGGGGCTACGAGCAGTACTTC. Its translation is CASSLIRDRGYEQYF.

This clonotype appeared a few times. V gene TRBV20-1 combines with J gene TRBJ2-5, with TRBD2 identical over 9 bases. The CDR3 runs to 17 residues. V lost 3 bases, J lost 1 base, and 12 bases stayed unmatched. Germline values: CDR1 DFQATT, CDR2 SNEGSKA (reference sequence). The CDR3 region is CSASGLAGLQSQETQYF. The CDR3, as DNA: TGCAGTGCTAGTGGGCTAGCGGGACTGCAATCCCAAGAGACCCAGTACTTC.

This sequence joins TRBV12-3 or TRBV12-4 and TRBJ1-5, with D perhaps TRBD1 (5 bases). V dropped 5 bases and J dropped 1 base, with 12 bases sitting between them. This CDR3 has 15 amino acids. The CDR3 spells CASSPGTRSNQPQHF. The CDR3 nucleotides are TGTGCCAGCAGTCCAGGGACTCGGAGCAATCAGCCCCAGCATTTT.

This clonotype was observed a few times. V and J are TRBV5-1 and TRBJ1-1, with no clear D. Trimming left V 5 bases short and J 4 bases short, with 12 bases between. Germline loops: CDR1 SGHRS, CDR2 YFSETQ. CDR3 length: 13 residues. For the CDR3, the DNA is TGCGCCAGCAGACCCGTAAGCGGCACTGAAGCTTTCTTT. Amino acid sequence: CASRPVSGTEAFF.

This clonotype was seen a few times. The chain is built from TRBV7-9 and TRBJ2-7, with unresolved D. Trimming took off 3 bases at V and 4 bases at J, with 19 bases between the two ends. The CDR3 sequence is 16 residues long. Germline V lookup: CDR1 SEHNR, CDR2 FQNEAQ (reference sequence). CDR3 nucleotides: TGTGCCAGCAGCTTTCCCCCCTCGTTACATGGATACGAGCAGTACTTC. This encodes CASSFPPSLHGYEQYF.

The CDR3 here is CSGGGSQETQYF. Written as DNA, the CDR3 is TGCAGCGGGGGCGGGTCCCAAGAGACCCAGTACTTC. The V gene is TRBV29-1, the J gene TRBJ2-5, with D possibly being TRBD1 or TRBD2 (5 bases each). This CDR3 is 12 amino acids long. V was clipped by 7 bases and J by 1 base, with 10 bases between them. Germline V gene lookup returns CDR1 SQVTM and CDR2 ANQGSEA.

This clonotype was picked up many times. The rearrangement joins TRBV5-1 to TRBJ2-1; D gene ambiguous. CDR3 length: 15 residues. Germline loops: CDR1 SGHRS, CDR2 YFSETQ. The V end was cut by 4 bases, the J end by 7 bases, with 18 bases between. The CDR3 bases are TGCGCCAGCAGCCCCGGACCTGGGCCCCAAAATGAGCAGTTCTTC. Amino acid sequence: CASSPGPGPQNEQFF.

This chain links TRBV2 with TRBJ2-5; no firm D call. The length of the CDR3 is 16 residues. Germline-derived CDR1 and CDR2 are SNHLY and FYNNEI. Trimming took off 5 bases at V and 4 bases at J, with 20 bases between the two ends. CDR3 coding DNA: TGTGCCAGCAGTCCGCCTTCACATGCCTTGGGAGAGACCCAGTACTTC. This codes for CASSPPSHALGETQYF.

This clonotype was seen at least ten times. The chain joins TRBV6-5 to TRBJ2-1, with 7 bases matching TRBD2. CDR3 size: 12 residues. Losses at the gene ends were 5 bases for V and 9 bases for J; bases not matched to a gene: 4. Looked up from germline, CDR1 is MNHEY and CDR2 is SVGAGI. The CDR3 sequence is CASSAAGVEQFF. The CDR3 DNA reads TGTGCCAGCAGTGCGGCGGGGGTTGAGCAGTTCTTC.

This chain joins TRBV3-1 and TRBJ2-2; tentatively, D is TRBD1 (5 bases). CDR3 length equals 19 residues. V was clipped by 1 base and J by 2 bases, with 20 bases between them. Per the germline V gene, CDR1 is LGHDT and CDR2 is YNNKEL (reference sequence). The DNA of the CDR3 is TGTGCCAGCAGCCAAGGATACAGGTCTGACGTCTTAAACACCGGGGAGCTGTTTTTT. Encoded protein: CASSQGYRSDVLNTGELFF.

The gene calls are TRBV13 and TRBJ2-1; weak D call: TRBD2 (7 bases). The CDR3 extends over 14 amino acids. The germline CDR1 and CDR2 sequences are PRHDT and FYEKMQ (reference sequence). V was pared by 4 bases and J by 7 bases, with 14 bases between. CDR3 DNA: TGTGCCAGCAGCTCTTTCCGGGGGGCAAATGAGCAGTTCTTC. As protein: CASSSFRGANEQFF.

This chain uses TRBV11-2 with TRBJ2-6; D may be TRBD1 (5 bases). This CDR3 is built from 15 residues. V lost 5 bases and J lost 0, with 8 bases in between. Germline CDR1 and CDR2: SGHAT and FQNNGV. The CDR3 spells CASSQGYSGANVLTF. The DNA for the CDR3 is TGTGCCAGCAGCCAGGGATACTCTGGGGCCAACGTCCTGACTTTC. Together with reference TRBV11-2 and TRBJ2-6, the CDR3 gives the full variable domain: EAGVAQSPRYKIIEKRQSVAFWCNPISGHATLYWYQQILGQGPKLLIQFQNNGVVDDSQLPKDRFSAERLKGVDSTLKIQPAKLEDSAVYLCASSQGYSGANVLTFGAGSRLTVL.

This clonotype has only a few counts. The V and J genes are TRBV12-3 or TRBV12-4 and TRBJ2-1, with TRBD1 matching over 8 bases. V lost 6 bases to trimming and J lost 8 bases; unmatched junction nucleotides: 15. The CDR3 is made up of 16 amino acids. In DNA, the CDR3 is TGTGCCAGCAGCCCCGGGACAGGCACCGTGTTGGATGAGCAGTTCTTC. It encodes CASSPGTGTVLDEQFF.